A single sample is the source of the 13 T cell receptor beta chains below, sequenced in a study of T cells in Graves' hyperthyroidism and ophthalmopathy. The TCR beta CDR3 regions underwent amplification using RNA transcripts as the source. HTBI primers drove first-round RT-PCR of the TCR CDR3. TCRdb used MiXCR to reprocess the multiplex PCR reads, holding one entry per CDR3 protein. The sample has about 690,000 distinct CDR3 sequences, roughly 17% seen once. The sample was blood. All receptors come from a man in his forties or fifties with Graves' hyperthyroidism.

This clonotype has just a few counts. This may be a read error: a much more frequent sequence differs by one nucleotide. The rearrangement links TRBV9 to TRBJ2-5, with D perhaps matching TRBD1 or TRBD2 (5 bases each). This CDR3 has 14 residues. Germline values: CDR1 SGDLS, CDR2 YYNGEE. The CDR3: CASSGGSFEETQHF. The CDR3 nucleotides read TGTGCCAGCAGCGGGGGGAGCTTCGAAGAGACCCAGCACTTC.

This clonotype came up a few times. The CDR3 region is CASSLGQAGRAQRYTF. In DNA form, the CDR3 reads TGTGCCAGCAGCTTAGGGCAGGCGGGCAGGGCGCAGCGCTACACCTTC. The rearrangement links TRBV7-6 to TRBJ1-2; tentative D call: TRBD1 (5 bases). Germline CDR1 is SGHVS and CDR2 is FNYEAQ. Trimming shortened V by 1 base and J by 9 bases, and 21 bases separated the two germline ends. The CDR3 extends over 16 amino acids.

Ten or more counts support this clonotype. The gene calls are TRBV30 and TRBJ2-7, with a weak D call TRBD1 (5 bases). Between the trimmed V and J ends, which lost 4 bases and 2 bases, there was a span of 9 bases. This CDR3 is 12 amino acids long. Germline V gene data show CDR1 as GTSNPN and CDR2 as SVGIG (reference sequence). DNA for the CDR3: TGTGCCTGGACAAGGGGTACCTACGAGCAGTACTTC. It translates to CAWTRGTYEQYF. Looking up the rest from reference TRBV30 and TRBJ2-7 gives the full variable domain: SQTIHQWPATLVQPVGSPLSLECTVEGTSNPNLYWYRQAAGRGLQLLFYSVGIGQISSEVPQNLSASRPQDRQFILSSKKLLLSDSGFYLCAWTRGTYEQYFGPGTRLTVT.

This clonotype was seen ten or more times. CDR3 region: CASSISIRRKNTEAFF. The CDR3, as DNA: TGTGCCAGTAGTATATCTATCCGGCGGAAGAACACTGAAGCTTTCTTT. The rearrangement joins TRBV19 to TRBJ1-1; D unresolved. V lost 2 bases and J 1 base, leaving 14 bases between the germline ends. CDR1 and CDR2 from the germline V gene are LNHDA and SQIVND (reference sequence). This CDR3 contains 16 residues.

This clonotype has more than one count but fewer than ten. The J gene is TRBJ2-2, the V gene TRBV6-2 or TRBV6-3; 7 bases match TRBD1. Germline CDR1 is MNHEY and CDR2 is SVGEGT. The junction had 3 bases not matched to a gene; V was cut back by 2 bases and J by 3 bases. CDR3 size: 15 residues. The DNA of the CDR3 is TGTGCCAGCAGTTACATTCAGGGGGACACCGGGGAGCTGTTTTTT. Its translation: CASSYIQGDTGELFF.

CDR3 sequence: CASSEFSGTSVTMEQFF. DNA for the CDR3: TGCGCCAGCAGTGAATTTTCGGGGACTAGCGTGACAATGGAGCAGTTCTTC. V usage is TRBV10-2 and J usage is TRBJ2-1; 10 bases map to TRBD2. The germline CDR1 and CDR2 sequences are WSHSY and SAAADI. The CDR3 spans 17 residues. After removal of 3 bases from V and 10 bases from J, the junction contained 15 bases not matched to a gene.

On this clonotype: This clone may be a read error of a much larger clone one base away. J is TRBJ2-7 and V is TRBV27; 8 nucleotides line up with TRBD1. The CDR3 contains 14 residues. Germline V gene lookup returns CDR1 MNHEY and CDR2 SMNVEV (reference sequence). The CDR3 is CASSSPHRGRERYF. The CDR3 DNA reads as TGTGCCAGCAGTTCGCCCCACAGGGGGAGAGAGCGGTACTTC.

The chain recombines TRBV7-9 with TRBJ1-4; D not resolved. The CDR3 covers 16 residues. V shed 6 bases and J shed 4 bases, with 18 bases lying between them. CDR1 SEHNR and CDR2 FQNEAQ come from the germline V gene (reference sequence). Here the CDR3 reads CASSSAGEPINEKLFF. The CDR3 DNA reads as TGTGCCAGCAGTTCAGCCGGGGAGCCAATTAATGAAAAACTGTTTTTT.

The chain combines TRBV29-1 with TRBJ1-1; TRBD1 might be the D (5 bases). The V end was cut by 4 bases, the J end by 0 bases, with 12 bases between. The germline gives CDR1 SQVTM, CDR2 ANQGSEA. The CDR3 has 14 residues. The CDR3 region is CSVGGGAMNTEAFF. CDR3 nucleotide sequence: TGCAGCGTTGGGGGGGGAGCGATGAACACTGAAGCTTTCTTT.

This clonotype was seen ten or more times. The V call is TRBV6-1, the J call TRBJ2-5; 11 bases agree with TRBD1. Germline values: CDR1 MNHNS, CDR2 SASEGT. The CDR3 is 15 amino acids. The ends lost 6 bases at V and 5 bases at J; junction bases unmatched: 8. CDR3 DNA sequence: TGTGCCAGCAGAGCCGGGACAGGGGGTGGCGAGACCCAGTACTTC. It translates to CASRAGTGGGETQYF.

The rearrangement uses TRBV20-1 and TRBJ2-3; 8 bases fit TRBD2. The CDR3 consists of 16 residues. CDR1 and CDR2 (germline): DFQATT, SNEGSKA (reference sequence). The V gene end was trimmed by 2 bases and the J gene end by 2 bases; junction bases not matched to a gene: 9. Here the CDR3 DNA reads TGCAGTGCTAGAACGGGAGGGCCGCGGTACACAGATACGCAGTATTTT. This sequence encodes CSARTGGPRYTDTQYF.

In its sample, this clonotype was seen once. This may be a read error: a much more frequent sequence differs by one nucleotide. J is TRBJ2-7 and V is TRBV28; 7 nucleotides agree with TRBD1. Unmatched junction bases numbered 9, after V lost 5 bases and J lost 2 bases. The CDR3 has 15 amino acids. Germline V gene lookup returns CDR1 MDHEN and CDR2 SYDVKM. CDR3 amino acids: CASSVRDSSPYEQYF. CDR3 DNA: TGTGCCAGCAGTGTCCGGGACAGTTCTCCCTACGAGCAGTACTTC.

The chain combines TRBV28 with TRBJ2-7, with 7 bases identical to TRBD1. The ends lost 6 bases at V and 8 bases at J; junction bases unmatched: 10. The CDR3 is made up of 13 amino acids. Germline CDR1 MDHEN, CDR2 SYDVKM. CDR3 amino acids: CASSPRQGLQQYF. The CDR3 nucleotides read TGTGCCAGCAGCCCGAGACAGGGCCTACAGCAGTACTTC.